The entry below gives a single TCR beta chain sequence along with its context. The CDR3 is made up of 16 amino acids. CDR1 and CDR2 from the germline V gene are SNHLY and FYNNEI. Trimming removed 1 base from V and 6 bases from J, with 16 bases in between. The data were taken from a study of blood T cell repertoires in COVID-19. Study-level information: The samples span acute and convalescent COVID-19 from the United States, Italy and Spain. T cells, B-cell-depleted T cells, or PBMCs provided the cDNA or gDNA that served as material.

How the authors handled the data: Amplification from reference gene primers served as the basis for estimated nucleated cell counts. Measured with immunoSEQ multiplex PCR; TCRdb has only the in-frame clones, and not every one. D and trimming were read from the DNA, whereas the V and J calls and clone size are those reported in that table. The table has about 240,000 clones, roughly 86% seen once; the top ten hold roughly 3.5%. Sequenced input: PBMCs or T cells enriched from blood (not recorded which). J is TRBJ1-5 and V is TRBV2; possible D gene TRBD1, 6 bases. The source is a woman in her forties with acute COVID-19. Here the CDR3 reads CASSEETTGFGQPQHF. The CDR3 DNA follows: TGTGCCAGCAGTGAAGAAACTACAGGGTTCGGTCAGCCCCAGCATTTT.